This note documents a single TCR beta chain sequence. The antigen remains undetermined. The sample belongs to a study of T cell responses to AZD1222 COVID-19 vaccine. Overall study results and limits: Reportedly, nearly half of unique spike TCRs recognized epitopes outside B.1.351/B.1.1.7 mutations. Samples come after the peak T cell response, not at day 14. Baseline serology detected seropositivity in only a handful of AZD1222 recipients.

This table comes from immunoSEQ multiplex PCR, and its TCRdb copy is limited to in-frame clones, with some not included. Of some 92,000 clones listed, roughly nine tenths were seen once; the top ten hold around 6.8%. The receptor was isolated from an adult in good health. This sample comprised peripheral blood, obtained on day 0 of AZD1222 vaccination.

This CDR3 reads CASSLGFRLEYSEQYF. CDR3 nucleotide sequence: TGTGCCAGCAGCTTAGGCTTTCGGCTAGAATACAGCGAGCAGTACTTC. The chain uses TRBV7-8 and TRBJ2-7; unclear D gene. V was shortened by 1 base and J by 6 bases, with 19 bases between the two germline ends. CDR1 is SGHVS and CDR2 is FQNEAQ in the germline V gene. CDR3 length equals 16 residues. Complete variable domain (other parts from reference TRBV7-8 and TRBJ2-7): GAGVSQSPRYKVAKRGQDVALRCDPISGHVSLFWYQQALGQGPEFLTYFQNEAQLDKSGLPSDRFFAERPEGSVSTLKIQRTQQEDSAVYLCASSLGFRLEYSEQYFGPGTRLTVT.